These 2 T cell receptor beta chains originate from one sample sequenced in a study of blood T cell repertoires in COVID-19. Some clones are missing from TCRdb's copy, which holds only in-frame ones; the method was immunoSEQ multiplex PCR. The sample contains some 240,000 clones, 85% of which appear only once. Sequenced sample: peripheral blood. Receptors were obtained from a woman between 65 and 79 years old with COVID-19, enrolled during active disease.

The J gene is TRBJ1-1, the V gene TRBV14, with D unresolved. The CDR3 sequence is 13 residues long. From germline, CDR1 is SGHDN and CDR2 FVKESK. Trimming removed 1 base at V and 7 bases at J, with 10 bases between. The DNA of the CDR3 is TGTGCCAGCAGCCAAGCGAGGAGTGGTGAAGCTTTCTTT. Translated, it gives CASSQARSGEAFF.

The rearrangement joins TRBV5-4 to TRBJ2-1; TRBD2 matches at 14 bases. Germline CDR1 reads SGHNT; CDR2 reads YYREEE (reference sequence). The V and J ends lost 0 bases and 8 bases, in that order; junction bases with no gene match: 4. The CDR3 is 16 amino acids. In DNA, the CDR3 is TGTGCCAGCAGCTTGGGGGGACTAGCGGGAGCCCATGAGCAGTTCTTC. Protein sequence: CASSLGGLAGAHEQFF. The complete variable domain, with remaining parts taken from reference TRBV5-4 and TRBJ2-1, reads ETGVTQSPTHLIKTRGQQVTLRCSSQSGHNTVSWYQQALGQGPQFIFQYYREEENGRGNFPPRFSGLQFPNYSSELNVNALELDDSALYLCASSLGGLAGAHEQFFGPGTRLTVL.